This is a list of T cell receptor beta chains from one sample in a study of regulatory T cells in long-lasting Graves disease. MiXCR, applied by TCRdb to the multiplex PCR reads, yields one record per CDR3 protein. Here the sample spans 250,000 to 300,000 distinct CDR3 sequences, approximately 18% being singletons. This sample also belongs to another study, concerning T cells in Graves' hyperthyroidism and ophthalmopathy.

The sample was peripheral blood mononuclear cells (PBMCs), taken at new diagnosis, from a patient treated with antithyroid drugs. Receptor source: a woman aged 30 to 39 with Graves disease. CDR3s leave out the opening cysteine and the closing phenylalanine or tryptophan. A clone size is listed for some rows: how often the clone was seen (once, few, many), or a class if it is expanded.

clone size: many; V gene: TRBV12-5; J gene: TRBJ2-1; CDR3 protein: ASGLGDRDHEQF
clone size: NA; V gene: TRBV5-1; J gene: TRBJ2-5; CDR3 protein: ASSFASGGYQETQY
clone size: many; V gene: TRBV12-5; J gene: TRBJ2-3; CDR3 protein: ASGFIGQSPGTQY
clone size: NA; V gene: TRBV28; J gene: TRBJ1-1; CDR3 protein: ASTLGGAGGTEAF
clone size: NA; V gene: TRBV5-6; J gene: TRBJ1-6; CDR3 protein: ASSLTQINSPLH
clone size: many; V gene: TRBV7-9; J gene: TRBJ2-5; CDR3 protein: ASSIPGGRETQY
clone size: few; V gene: TRBV19; J gene: TRBJ2-1; CDR3 protein: ASNPGQFTNNEQF
clone size: many; V gene: TRBV12-3/TRBV12-4; J gene: TRBJ1-4; CDR3 protein: ASRPDRANEKLF
clone size: NA; V gene: TRBV2; J gene: TRBJ1-1; CDR3 protein: ASSVGRLNTEAF
clone size: NA; V gene: TRBV11-2; J gene: TRBJ2-1; CDR3 protein: ASSLRLAGTYNEQF
clone size: many; V gene: TRBV12-5; J gene: TRBJ2-7; CDR3 protein: ASGHAYEQY
clone size: NA; V gene: TRBV7-9; J gene: TRBJ2-2; CDR3 protein: ASSLGPGGTGELF
clone size: many; V gene: TRBV28; J gene: TRBJ1-2; CDR3 protein: ASSLWSGDNSYT
clone size: few; V gene: TRBV10-3; J gene: TRBJ2-3; CDR3 protein: AIKPQEAGDTDTQY
clone size: NA; V gene: TRBV5-6; J gene: TRBJ2-3; CDR3 protein: ASSLRVSSTDTQY
clone size: many; V gene: TRBV15; J gene: TRBJ1-5; CDR3 protein: AVGRYNQPQH
clone size: many; V gene: TRBV3-1; J gene: TRBJ1-6; CDR3 protein: ASSPLFSPGQGGDSPLH
clone size: few; V gene: TRBV27; J gene: TRBJ2-7; CDR3 protein: ASSGGLARSYEQY
clone size: many; V gene: TRBV10-3; J gene: TRBJ1-2; CDR3 protein: AISESRVGYT
clone size: many; V gene: TRBV3-1; J gene: TRBJ1-2; CDR3 protein: ASSRAGGNYGYT
clone size: many; V gene: TRBV2; J gene: TRBJ2-7; CDR3 protein: ASSVVHEQY
clone size: NA; V gene: TRBV5-1; J gene: TRBJ2-7; CDR3 protein: ASSLVGGLSTTSGNYEQY
clone size: many; V gene: TRBV2; J gene: TRBJ2-5; CDR3 protein: ASTWTPGGGETQY
clone size: NA; V gene: TRBV7-3; J gene: TRBJ2-7; CDR3 protein: ASSLISSGGPWSYEQY
clone size: many; V gene: TRBV7-9; J gene: TRBJ1-2; CDR3 protein: ASSLVVPTNYGYT
clone size: many; V gene: TRBV20-1; J gene: TRBJ2-7; CDR3 protein: SANIQDRHEQY
clone size: many; V gene: TRBV6-1; J gene: TRBJ1-1; CDR3 protein: ASSFSGQGETEAF
clone size: many; V gene: TRBV12-3/TRBV12-4; J gene: TRBJ1-1; CDR3 protein: ASSLGHWRTEAF
clone size: few; V gene: TRBV19; J gene: TRBJ1-2; CDR3 protein: ASRSRDTNYGYT
clone size: many; V gene: TRBV6-1; J gene: TRBJ1-2; CDR3 protein: ASSGGQGQGGYT
clone size: many; V gene: TRBV9; J gene: TRBJ1-2; CDR3 protein: ASSVERGRVGGYT
clone size: many; V gene: TRBV2; J gene: TRBJ2-7; CDR3 protein: ASSAQGTYEQY
clone size: few; V gene: TRBV6-1; J gene: TRBJ2-6; CDR3 protein: ASTNHEGLSGANVLT
clone size: NA; V gene: TRBV6-1; J gene: TRBJ1-3; CDR3 protein: ASRDQVLGNTIY
clone size: many; V gene: TRBV4-1; J gene: TRBJ1-4; CDR3 protein: ASSQILLNEKLF
clone size: many; V gene: TRBV3-1; J gene: TRBJ2-7; CDR3 protein: ASSQLGGTYEQY
clone size: many; V gene: TRBV20-1; J gene: TRBJ1-1; CDR3 protein: SAPQVGGTEAF
clone size: many; V gene: TRBV5-1; J gene: TRBJ1-1; CDR3 protein: ASSLVGFGNTEAF
clone size: many; V gene: TRBV18; J gene: TRBJ1-2; CDR3 protein: ASSPERLYGYT
clone size: many; V gene: TRBV12-3/TRBV12-4; J gene: TRBJ1-6; CDR3 protein: ASRQGFADSPLH
clone size: many; V gene: TRBV7-3; J gene: TRBJ2-1; CDR3 protein: ASSSHSGGPHNEQF
clone size: many; V gene: TRBV9; J gene: TRBJ2-7; CDR3 protein: ASSVDSNYEQY
clone size: NA; V gene: TRBV29-1; J gene: TRBJ2-5; CDR3 protein: SVVSGLQETQY
clone size: many; V gene: TRBV7-9; J gene: TRBJ1-1; CDR3 protein: ASSPPPPGPSTEAF
clone size: many; V gene: TRBV11-2; J gene: TRBJ1-1; CDR3 protein: ASSLVGGVSGTEAF
clone size: many; V gene: TRBV2; J gene: TRBJ2-2; CDR3 protein: ASRFLRGQTGELF
clone size: NA; V gene: TRBV7-2; J gene: TRBJ2-2; CDR3 protein: ASRRTGMAGELF
clone size: NA; V gene: TRBV11-2; J gene: TRBJ2-7; CDR3 protein: ASSGPRDRVNYEQY
clone size: few; V gene: TRBV11-2; J gene: TRBJ1-6; CDR3 protein: ASSPAPQGWNSPLH
clone size: many; V gene: TRBV7-9; J gene: TRBJ2-1; CDR3 protein: ASSSYGLGDNEQF
clone size: many; V gene: TRBV7-2; J gene: TRBJ2-3; CDR3 protein: ASSLRGPTITDTQY
clone size: many; V gene: TRBV13; J gene: TRBJ1-2; CDR3 protein: ASSLSREGYT
clone size: many; V gene: TRBV27; J gene: TRBJ1-2; CDR3 protein: ASSFQGQEGYT
clone size: many; V gene: TRBV9; J gene: TRBJ1-1; CDR3 protein: ASSVDPGPSEAF